What follows describes a single T cell receptor (beta chain). The antigen is undetermined. V lost 4 bases and J 0 bases, leaving 13 bases between the germline ends. The CDR3 extends over 16 amino acids. Germline-derived CDR1 and CDR2 are LNHDA and SQIVND (reference sequence). This record comes from a study of T cell responses to AZD1222 COVID-19 vaccine. Study results and limitations: In a largely white British group with more females than males, clonal diversity was possibly underestimated. Baseline seropositives among AZD1222 recipients totaled only 5 or 6.

Repertoires were generated with immunoSEQ multiplex PCR, while TCRdb's copy carries only in-frame clones and drops some. This table holds some 120,000 clones, over 75% found once. Specimen: peripheral blood, collected 28 days after the second AZD1222 dose. The V and J genes are TRBV19 and TRBJ2-4; D possibly corresponds to TRBD1 (5 bases). The origin of this receptor is an adult who received the AZD1222 COVID-19 vaccine. The CDR3 nucleotides read TGTGCCAGTAGTACTCGACAGCCAATAGCCAAAAACATTCAGTACTTC. Amino acids: CASSTRQPIAKNIQYF. The full variable domain, in which reference TRBV19 and TRBJ2-4 provide the parts outside the CDR3, is DGGITQSPKYLFRKEGQNVTLSCEQNLNHDAMYWYRQDPGQGLRLIYYSQIVNDFQKGDIAEGYSVSREKKESFPLTVTSAQKNPTAFYLCASSTRQPIAKNIQYFGAGTRLSVL.